This T cell receptor beta chain was recorded in a study of blood T cell repertoires in COVID-19. The data were produced by immunoSEQ multiplex PCR, yet TCRdb's version contains in-frame clones alone and is incomplete. This table has tens of thousands of clones, approximately 90% appearing once. This CDR3 contains 13 residues. The germline gives CDR1 ENHRY, CDR2 SYGVKD. Trimming pared 6 bases from V and 2 bases from J, leaving 7 bases between. The chain uses TRBV10-3 and TRBJ1-4; D is perhaps TRBD1 (5 bases). Sequencing was performed on peripheral blood. This TCR was recovered from an older man with active or convalescent COVID-19. DNA of the CDR3: TGTGCCATCAGGGCAGGGACTAATGAAAAACTGTTTTTT. It specifies CAIRAGTNEKLFF.